This section outlines one T cell receptor (beta chain) sequence together with its context. These data originate in a study of shared clonotypes between healthy human individuals. Study-level background: Contributing individuals were a couple of females and a few males aged 18 to 49.

The donors were adults (healthy and HIV-negative) with no recent acute infections or vaccinations. Sequencing used immunoSEQ multiplex PCR; TCRdb keeps in-frame clones, though not all of them. The table lists more than 2,000,000 clones, approximately 95% of them singletons. The CDR3 extends over 14 amino acids. The V and J ends lost 0 bases and 5 bases respectively, with 9 bases between them. The J gene is TRBJ2-3, the V gene TRBV23-1; D is perhaps TRBD1 or TRBD2 (5 bases each). TRBV23-1 is treated as an ORF (open reading frame) with a function not yet certain. This clonotype was sampled from a man younger than 35 in good health. Some clones in this sample may be carry-over from other donors' samples. The sample consisted of naive CD4+ T cells from PBMCs. The subset is: CD45RA+ positively selected. In DNA, the CDR3 is TGCGCCAGCAGTCAATCACCGGGGCTAGATACGCAGTATTTT. The encoded protein is CASSQSPGLDTQYF.